This TCR beta chain came from a study of blood T cell repertoires in COVID-19. Study-level background: COVID-19 samples collected from the United States, Italy and Spain covered acute and convalescent phases. In each case, the material was cDNA or gDNA derived from T cells, B-cell-depleted T cells, or PBMCs.

V lost 2 bases and J 0 bases, leaving 6 bases between the germline ends. This CDR3 contains 14 residues. From germline, CDR1 is SGHRS and CDR2 YFSETQ. Authors' analysis steps: Nucleated cell counts were estimated from reference gene primer amplification. Libraries were prepared by immunoSEQ multiplex PCR; TCRdb keeps only in-frame clonotypes and omits some of them. V, J and clone size derive from that table, while D and trimming were established from the DNA sequence. The data hold more than 200,000 clones, with around nine tenths observed a single time. Participant-reported clinical history was the basis for cohort assignment.

This chain connects TRBV5-1 to TRBJ1-5; no clear D. The sample taken for sequencing was PBMCs or T cells enriched from blood (not recorded which). The origin of this receptor is a woman between 50 and 59 years old who had recovered from COVID-19. CDR3 sequence: CASSFGDSNQPQHF. For the CDR3, the DNA is TGCGCCAGCAGCTTCGGGGATAGCAATCAGCCCCAGCATTTT.